This T cell receptor beta chain originates from a study of blood T cells in healthy people across ages. The CDR3 loop spans 16 amino acids. CDR1 is MDHEN and CDR2 is SYDVKM in the germline V gene. Then a second PCR, running roughly 7 to 11 cycles, was carried out with a sample-barcoded 5' primer and a J-beta primer mix. A template-switch adaptor that had 12 random nucleotides put a tag on each cDNA molecule. TCRdb re-called the 5' RACE reads through MiXCR, storing one row per CDR3 protein. This sample has about 320,000 distinct CDR3 sequences; 25% to 30% occur once, and the top ten carry 29%. This clonotype has just a few counts.

The specimen sequenced was blood. V is TRBV28 and J is TRBJ2-1; TRBD1 might be the D (5 bases). The J call may be wrong; the DNA end is better matched by TRBJ2-7. The receptor was isolated from a woman between 65 and 79 years old in good health. CDR3: CASSLGRHLGALEQYF. CDR3 nucleotide sequence: TGTGCCAGCAGTTTAGGTCGTCATCTAGGGGCCCTCGAGCAGTACTTC.